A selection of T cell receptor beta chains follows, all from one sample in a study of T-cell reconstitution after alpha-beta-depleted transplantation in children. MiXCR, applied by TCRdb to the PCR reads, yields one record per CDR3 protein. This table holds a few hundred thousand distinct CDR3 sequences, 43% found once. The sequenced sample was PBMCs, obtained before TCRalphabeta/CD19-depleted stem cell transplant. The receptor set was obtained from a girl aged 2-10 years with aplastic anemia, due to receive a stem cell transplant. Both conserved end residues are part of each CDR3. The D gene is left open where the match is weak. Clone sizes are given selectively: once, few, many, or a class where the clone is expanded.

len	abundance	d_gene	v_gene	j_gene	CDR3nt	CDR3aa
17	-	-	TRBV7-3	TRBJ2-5	TGTGCCAGCAGCTTAAGGTCCCTGCGGGGAGGGGGGGAGACCCAGTACTTC	CASSLRSLRGGGETQYF
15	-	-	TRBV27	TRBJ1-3	TGTGCCAGCAGCCGGACCACCTCGAAGGGAAACACCATATATTTT	CASSRTTSKGNTIYF
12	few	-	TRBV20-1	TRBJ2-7	TGCAGTGCTACCGGGGTGGGGGTTGGGCAGTACTTC	CSATGVGVGQYF
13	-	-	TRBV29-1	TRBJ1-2	TGCAGCGTTAATTTAAGGGGCAGCTATGGCTACACCTTC	CSVNLRGSYGYTF
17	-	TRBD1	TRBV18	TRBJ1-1	TGTGCCAGCTCACCACCGGGGACAGCAACCATGAACACTGAAGCTTTCTTT	CASSPPGTATMNTEAFF
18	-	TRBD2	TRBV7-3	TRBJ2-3	TGTGCCAGCAGCCCGGGACTAGCGGGAGGTATAGGGACAGATACGCAGTATTTT	CASSPGLAGGIGTDTQYF
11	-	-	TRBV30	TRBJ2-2	TGTGCAAGAGGAGAGGCCGGGGAGCTGTTTTTT	CARGEAGELFF
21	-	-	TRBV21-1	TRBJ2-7	TGTGCCAGCAGCAAAGCGGCTGGTGGGGACCGGGGACTAGCGGTTCCCTACGAGCAGTACTTC	CASSKAAGGDRGLAVPYEQYF
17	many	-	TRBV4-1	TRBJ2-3	TGCGCCAGCAGCCAAGGCCCCCCCGGACAGTACACAGATACGCAGTATTTT	CASSQGPPGQYTDTQYF
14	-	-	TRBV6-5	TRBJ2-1	TGTGCCAGCAGTTACTACCTAGGCTACAATGAGCAGTTCTTC	CASSYYLGYNEQFF
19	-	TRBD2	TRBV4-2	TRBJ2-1	TGTGCCAGCAGCCCCAGGACTAGCGGGAGGTACAGCTCCTACAATGAGCAGTTCTTC	CASSPRTSGRYSSYNEQFF
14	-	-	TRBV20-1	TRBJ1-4	TGCAGTGCTAGAGTTTCAGGGTCTAATGAAAAACTGTTTTTT	CSARVSGSNEKLFF
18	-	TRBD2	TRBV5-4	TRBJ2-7	TGTGCCAGCAGACTCGACCTAGCGGGAGAGCTCACCCCCTACGAGCAGTACTTC	CASRLDLAGELTPYEQYF
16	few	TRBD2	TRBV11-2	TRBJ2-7	TGTGCCAGCAGCGCAAGGGGTGGCGGGAGCGGATACGAGCAGTACTTC	CASSARGGGSGYEQYF
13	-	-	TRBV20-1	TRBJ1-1	TGCAGTGCTCAAGGGGAAGGGGGAACTGAAGCTTTCTTT	CSAQGEGGTEAFF
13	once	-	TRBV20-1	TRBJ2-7	TGCAGTGCTAGCTCCGGCGCCGTCTACGAGCAGTACTTC	CSASSGAVYEQYF
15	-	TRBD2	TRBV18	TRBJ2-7	TGTGCCAGCTCACCACCCGCGGGGGGATTGAACGAGCAGTACTTC	CASSPPAGGLNEQYF
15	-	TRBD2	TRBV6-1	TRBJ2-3	TGTGCCAGCACCCGGACTAGCGGGAGGACAGATACGCAGTATTTT	CASTRTSGRTDTQYF
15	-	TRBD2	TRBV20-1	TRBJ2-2	TGCAGTGCTAGAGATCGGCTAGCGGGAGTCGGGGAGCTGTTTTTT	CSARDRLAGVGELFF
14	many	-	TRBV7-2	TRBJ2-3	TGTGCCAGCAGCTTACTGGGAAGGACAGATACGCAGTATTTT	CASSLLGRTDTQYF
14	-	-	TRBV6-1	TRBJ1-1	TGTGCCAGCAGTGAAGCGCTGCAGTTTGGGGAAGCTTTCTTT	CASSEALQFGEAFF
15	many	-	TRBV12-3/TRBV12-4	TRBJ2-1	TGTGCCAGCAGTTTGGGGAGGGGGCTATACAATGAGCAGTTCTTC	CASSLGRGLYNEQFF
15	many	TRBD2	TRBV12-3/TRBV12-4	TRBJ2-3	TGTGCCAGCAGTTATCCGGGAGGGAGAACAGATACGCAGTATTTT	CASSYPGGRTDTQYF
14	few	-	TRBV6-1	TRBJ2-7	TGTGCCAGCAGTCTAGCGTGGGAATCCTACGAGCAGTACTTC	CASSLAWESYEQYF
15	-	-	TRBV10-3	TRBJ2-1	TGTGCCATCAGTGCAGCTCAGCGTCAATACAATGAGCAGTTCTTC	CAISAAQRQYNEQFF
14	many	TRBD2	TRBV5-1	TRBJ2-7	TGCGCCAGCAGCTTGACTAGCGGTGGGGACGAGCAGTACTTC	CASSLTSGGDEQYF
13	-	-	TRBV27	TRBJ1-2	TGTGCCAGCAACCGAGGGGGTAACTATGGCTACACCTTC	CASNRGGNYGYTF
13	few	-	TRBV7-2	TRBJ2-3	TGTGCCAGGGGGGCGGACAACACAGATACGCAGTATTTT	CARGADNTDTQYF
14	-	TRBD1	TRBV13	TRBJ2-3	TGTGCCAGCAGCTTAACAGGGGATCTAGATACGCAGTATTTT	CASSLTGDLDTQYF
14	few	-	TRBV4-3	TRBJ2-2	TGCGCCAGCAGCCAAGAAAAGGGGGGACCCAGGCTGTTTTTT	CASSQEKGGPRLFF
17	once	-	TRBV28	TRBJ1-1	TGTGCCAGCAGTTTCTCCTCCCTGGGGGGGGCGGACACTGAAGCTTTCTTT	CASSFSSLGGADTEAFF
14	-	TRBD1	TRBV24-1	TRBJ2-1	TGTGCCACTTCGGACAGGGGGCGATACAATGATCAGTTCTTC	CATSDRGRYNDQFF
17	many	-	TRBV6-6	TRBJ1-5	TGTGCCAGCAGTTACGATTGGGGGGGGCGCGGCAATCAGCCCCAGCATTTT	CASSYDWGGRGNQPQHF
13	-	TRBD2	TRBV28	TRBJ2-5	TGTGCCAGCCTAGCGGATTACCAAGAGACCCAGTACTTC	CASLADYQETQYF
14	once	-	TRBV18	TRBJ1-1	TGTGCCAGCTCACCCGTCAGGGGAGGCACTGAAGCTTTCTTT	CASSPVRGGTEAFF
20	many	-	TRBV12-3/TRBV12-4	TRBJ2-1	TGTGCCAGCAGCGGGCAGGGGGCGACACGAGGGCTAGCGGGCCCCAATGAGCAGTTCTTC	CASSGQGATRGLAGPNEQFF
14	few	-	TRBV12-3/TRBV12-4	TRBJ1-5	TGTGCCAGCAGTTTACGGGCTGGTAATCAGCCCCAGCATTTT	CASSLRAGNQPQHF
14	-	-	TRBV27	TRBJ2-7	TGTGCCAGCTCTCGACCCGGGCGTCCTGGCGAGCAGTACTTC	CASSRPGRPGEQYF
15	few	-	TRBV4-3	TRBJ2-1	TGCGCCAGCAGCCAAGACGGTGAACAGGGCAATGAGCAGTTCTTC	CASSQDGEQGNEQFF
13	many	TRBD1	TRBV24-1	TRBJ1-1	TGTGCCACCAGGGGGACAGAGAACACTGAAGCTTTCTTT	CATRGTENTEAFF
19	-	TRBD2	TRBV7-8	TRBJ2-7	TGTGCCAGCAGCTTAGGACTAGCGGGCGGGGGAACCCTCTCCTACGAGCAGTACTTC	CASSLGLAGGGTLSYEQYF
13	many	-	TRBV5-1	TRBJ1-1	TGCGCCAGCAGCCCACGAAATGAGGGGGAGGCTTTCTTT	CASSPRNEGEAFF
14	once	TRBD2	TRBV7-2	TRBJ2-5	TGTGCCAGCAGCTTCGAGGGAGGGCGGGAGACCCAGTACTTC	CASSFEGGRETQYF
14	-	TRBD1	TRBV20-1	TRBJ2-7	TGCAGTGCGCATCGACAGGGGCTATCCTACGAGCAGTACTTC	CSAHRQGLSYEQYF
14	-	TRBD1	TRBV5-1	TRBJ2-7	TGCGCCAGCAGCTACGGGACAGGGTCCTACAAGCAGTACTTC	CASSYGTGSYKQYF
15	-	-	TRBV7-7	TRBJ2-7	TGTGCTAGCAGCTTAGCTAATGCAGGATCCTACGAGCAGTACTTC	CASSLANAGSYEQYF
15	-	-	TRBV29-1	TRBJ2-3	TGCAGCGTTGAGAGGAGGGGGCGAGGCACAGATACGCAGTATTTT	CSVERRGRGTDTQYF
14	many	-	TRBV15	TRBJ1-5	TGTGCCACCAGCAGAGATGGGACCAATCAGCCCCAGCATTTT	CATSRDGTNQPQHF
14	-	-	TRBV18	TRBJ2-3	TGTGCCAGCTCACCGTCTTCAGCGCCAGATACGCAGTATTTT	CASSPSSAPDTQYF
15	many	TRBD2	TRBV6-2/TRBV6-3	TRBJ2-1	TGTGCCAGCCAGTTAGGGACTAGCGGCTACAATGAGCAGTTCTTC	CASQLGTSGYNEQFF
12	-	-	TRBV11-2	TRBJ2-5	TGTGCCAGCAGTTCTAACAGGGAGACCCAGTACTTC	CASSSNRETQYF
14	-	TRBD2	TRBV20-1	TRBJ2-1	TGCAGTGCCCCCGGGACTAGCGGCCACAATGAGCAGTTCTTC	CSAPGTSGHNEQFF
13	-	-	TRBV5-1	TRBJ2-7	TGCGCCAGCAGCTGGATAAGCTCCTACGAGCAGTACTTC	CASSWISSYEQYF
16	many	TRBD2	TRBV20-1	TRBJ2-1	TGCAGTGCTAGCTCCACTAGCGCCTTCTCCTACAATGAGCAGTTCTTC	CSASSTSAFSYNEQFF